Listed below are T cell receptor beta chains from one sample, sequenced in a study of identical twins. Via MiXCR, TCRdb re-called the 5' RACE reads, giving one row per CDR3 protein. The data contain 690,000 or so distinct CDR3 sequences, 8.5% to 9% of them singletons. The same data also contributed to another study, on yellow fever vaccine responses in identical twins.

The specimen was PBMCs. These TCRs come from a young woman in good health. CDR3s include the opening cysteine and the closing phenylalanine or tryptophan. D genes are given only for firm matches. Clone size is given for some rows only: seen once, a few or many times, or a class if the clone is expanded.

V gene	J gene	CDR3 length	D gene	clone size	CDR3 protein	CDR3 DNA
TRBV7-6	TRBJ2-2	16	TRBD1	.	CASSLGDRGHTGELFF	TGTGCCAGCAGCTTAGGTGACAGGGGCCACACCGGGGAGCTGTTTTTT
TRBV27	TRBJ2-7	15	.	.	CASSPEGPYSYEQYF	TGTGCCAGCAGTCCAGAAGGCCCTTACTCCTACGAGCAGTACTTC
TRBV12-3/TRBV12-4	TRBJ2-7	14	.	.	CASSSGRWLVEQYF	TGTGCCAGCAGTTCTGGACGGTGGTTAGTCGAGCAGTACTTC
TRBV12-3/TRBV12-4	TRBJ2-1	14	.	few	CASRHPDLGNEQFF	TGTGCCAGCAGACACCCGGACCTTGGGAATGAGCAGTTCTTC
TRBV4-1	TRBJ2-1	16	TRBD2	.	CASSQVGTSGYNEQFF	TGCGCCAGCAGCCAAGTCGGGACTAGCGGGTACAATGAGCAGTTCTTC
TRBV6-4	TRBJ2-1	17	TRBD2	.	CASSDSSGTLSYNEQFF	TGTGCCAGCAGTGACTCTAGCGGGACACTTTCCTACAATGAGCAGTTCTTC
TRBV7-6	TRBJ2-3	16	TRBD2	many	CASSLFSGGRTDTQYF	TGTGCCAGCAGCTTATTCAGCGGGGGCCGCACAGATACGCAGTATTTT
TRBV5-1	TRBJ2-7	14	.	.	CASSQGGGPSEQYF	TGCGCCAGCTCCCAGGGAGGGGGCCCATCCGAGCAGTACTTC
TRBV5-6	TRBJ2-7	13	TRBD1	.	CASSSGQGDEQYF	TGTGCCAGCAGCTCGGGACAGGGAGACGAGCAGTACTTC
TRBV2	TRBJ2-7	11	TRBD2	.	CASISGGEQYF	TGTGCCAGCATCTCGGGGGGCGAGCAGTACTTC
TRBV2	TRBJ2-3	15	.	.	CASSEARFSTDTQYF	TGTGCCAGCAGTGAAGCTCGGTTTAGCACAGATACGCAGTATTTT
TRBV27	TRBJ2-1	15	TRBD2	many	CATDRGRKSYNEQFF	TGTGCCACCGATCGCGGGAGAAAATCCTACAATGAGCAGTTCTTC
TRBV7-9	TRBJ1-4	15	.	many	CASSSRPSSGEKLFF	TGTGCCAGCAGCTCAAGGCCGTCCTCGGGTGAAAAACTGTTTTTT
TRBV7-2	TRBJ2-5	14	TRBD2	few	CASSLQRGRETQYF	TGTGCCAGCAGCTTACAGCGGGGCCGAGAGACCCAGTACTTC
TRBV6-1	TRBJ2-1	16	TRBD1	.	CASRRSGTGGSHEQFF	TGTGCCAGCAGAAGGTCCGGGACAGGAGGTTCCCATGAGCAGTTCTTC
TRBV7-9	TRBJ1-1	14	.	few	CASSLVLDSAGVFF	TGTGCCAGCAGCTTAGTTTTGGACAGCGCCGGGGTTTTCTTT
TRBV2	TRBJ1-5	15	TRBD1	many	CASSDDRGVNQPQHF	TGTGCCAGCAGTGACGACAGGGGGGTCAATCAGCCCCAGCATTTT
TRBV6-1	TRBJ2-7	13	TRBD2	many	CASSVAGDYEQYF	TGTGCCAGCAGTGTCGCGGGAGACTACGAGCAGTACTTC
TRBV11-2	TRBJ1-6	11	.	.	CASLDGVALHF	TGTGCCAGCTTAGATGGGGTAGCCCTCCACTTT
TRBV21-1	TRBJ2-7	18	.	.	CASSNGSTTFKGFYEQYF	TGTGCCAGCAGCAACGGGTCTACTACCTTTAAGGGATTCTACGAGCAGTACTTC
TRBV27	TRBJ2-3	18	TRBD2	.	CASSQTSGRSGLTDTQYF	TGTGCCAGCAGTCAAACTAGCGGGAGATCTGGCCTCACAGATACGCAGTATTTT
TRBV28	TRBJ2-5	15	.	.	CASSLWRGRVETQYF	TGTGCCAGCAGTTTATGGAGGGGGAGGGTAGAGACCCAGTACTTC
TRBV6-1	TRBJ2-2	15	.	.	CASSRNRVGTGELFF	TGTGCCAGCAGTCGCAACAGGGTAGGGACCGGGGAGCTGTTTTTT
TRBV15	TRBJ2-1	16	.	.	CATSSQTGRISNEQFF	TGTGCCACCAGCAGTCAAACAGGGAGGATCAGCAATGAGCAGTTCTTC
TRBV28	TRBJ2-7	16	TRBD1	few	CASSFRKSRGLYEQYF	TGTGCCAGCAGTTTTCGAAAGAGCAGGGGGCTCTACGAGCAGTACTTC
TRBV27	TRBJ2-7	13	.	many	CASRPGPYYEQYF	TGTGCCAGCAGACCGGGACCTTACTACGAGCAGTACTTC
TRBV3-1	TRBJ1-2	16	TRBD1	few	CASSPLGTGSNYGYTF	TGTGCCAGCAGCCCCCTCGGGACAGGCTCTAACTATGGCTACACCTTC
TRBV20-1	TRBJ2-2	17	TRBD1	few	CSASAGYRGHNTGELFF	TGCAGTGCTAGCGCTGGCTACAGGGGGCATAACACCGGGGAGCTGTTTTTT
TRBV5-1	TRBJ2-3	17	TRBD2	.	CASSSSTLASGADTQYF	TGCGCCAGCAGCTCCTCGACTCTGGCTAGCGGGGCAGATACGCAGTATTTT
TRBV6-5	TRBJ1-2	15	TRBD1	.	CASSYSGTGEWGYTF	TGTGCCAGCAGTTACTCGGGGACAGGGGAGTGGGGCTACACCTTC
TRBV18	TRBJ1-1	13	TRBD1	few	CASSLTTGVEAFF	TGTGCCAGCTCACTTACAACAGGGGTTGAAGCTTTCTTT
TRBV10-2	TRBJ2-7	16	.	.	CASSELGPIIQNEQYF	TGCGCCAGCAGTGAGTTGGGACCGATTATTCAGAACGAGCAGTACTTC
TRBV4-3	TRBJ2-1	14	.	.	CASSQSGDVNEQFF	TGCGCCAGCAGCCAATCAGGAGACGTAAATGAGCAGTTCTTC
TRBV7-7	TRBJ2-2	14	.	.	CASSEDSAGGELFF	TGTGCTAGCAGCGAGGACTCAGCAGGCGGGGAGCTGTTTTTT
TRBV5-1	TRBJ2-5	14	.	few	CASSLCCGEETQYF	TGCGCCAGCAGCTTGTGTTGTGGGGAAGAGACCCAGTACTTC
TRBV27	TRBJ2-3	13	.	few	CAAGTTVTDTQYF	TGTGCCGCAGGAACTACCGTCACAGATACGCAGTATTTT
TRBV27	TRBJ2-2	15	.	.	CASSPIYRGTGELFF	TGTGCCAGCAGTCCGATTTACAGAGGCACCGGGGAGCTGTTTTTT
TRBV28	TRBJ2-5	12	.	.	CASSDRKRAQYF	TGTGCCAGCTCGGACCGCAAGAGGGCCCAGTACTTC
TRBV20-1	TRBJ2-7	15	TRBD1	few	CSASQGVLRSYEQYF	TGCAGTGCAAGCCAGGGGGTTTTAAGGTCCTACGAGCAGTACTTC
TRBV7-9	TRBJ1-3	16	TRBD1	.	CASSLVTGASGNTIYF	TGTGCCAGCAGCTTAGTGACAGGGGCCTCTGGAAACACCATATATTTT
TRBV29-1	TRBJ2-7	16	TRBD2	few	CSANRGTSGRSYEQYF	TGCAGCGCAAACCGCGGGACTAGCGGGAGGTCCTACGAGCAGTACTTC
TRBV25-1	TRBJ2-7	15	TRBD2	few	CASSESGGPSYEQYF	TGTGCCAGCAGTGAATCGGGGGGTCCTTCCTACGAGCAGTACTTC
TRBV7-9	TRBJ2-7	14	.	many	CASSSQGGPYEQYF	TGTGCCAGCAGCTCCCAGGGCGGCCCCTACGAGCAGTACTTC
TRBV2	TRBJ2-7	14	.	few	CASGRDRNSYEQYF	TGTGCCAGCGGCCGGGACCGCAACTCCTACGAGCAGTACTTC
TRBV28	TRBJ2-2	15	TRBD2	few	CASSLVTSGTGELFF	TGTGCCAGCAGTTTGGTGACTAGCGGTACCGGGGAGCTGTTTTTT
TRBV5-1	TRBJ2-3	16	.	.	CASSLGRGISTDTQYF	TGCGCCAGCAGCTTGGGGCGGGGAATAAGCACAGATACGCAGTATTTT
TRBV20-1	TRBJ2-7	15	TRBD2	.	CSATSGEAAAYEQYF	TGCAGTGCGACCAGCGGGGAAGCCGCCGCCTACGAGCAGTACTTC
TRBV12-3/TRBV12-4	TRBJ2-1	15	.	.	CASTSGRSRYNEQFF	TGTGCCAGCACTAGTGGGAGGTCCCGATACAATGAGCAGTTCTTC
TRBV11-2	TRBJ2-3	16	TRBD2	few	CASSLVRREGLRAQYF	TGTGCCAGCAGCTTAGTCCGGCGGGAGGGCCTTCGGGCGCAGTATTTT
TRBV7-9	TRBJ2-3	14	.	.	CASSVRDNTDTQYF	TGTGCCAGCAGCGTACGGGACAACACAGATACGCAGTATTTT
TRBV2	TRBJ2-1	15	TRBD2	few	CASSEGLASYNEQFF	TGTGCCAGCAGTGAGGGACTAGCCTCCTACAATGAGCAGTTCTTC
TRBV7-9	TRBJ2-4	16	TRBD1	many	CASSFGDRGAKNIQYF	TGTGCCAGCAGCTTTGGAGACAGGGGAGCCAAAAACATTCAGTACTTC
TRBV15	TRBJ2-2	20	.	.	CATSRDSAPRGRINTGELFF	TGTGCCACCAGCAGAGATTCCGCCCCGAGGGGCAGGATAAACACCGGGGAGCTGTTTTTT
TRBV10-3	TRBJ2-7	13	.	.	CAASNMNNYEQYF	TGTGCCGCCTCGAATATGAACAACTACGAGCAGTACTTC
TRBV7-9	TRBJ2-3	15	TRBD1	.	CASSLQQGATDTQYF	TGTGCCAGCAGCCTGCAACAGGGGGCAACAGATACGCAGTATTTT
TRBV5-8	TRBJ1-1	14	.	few	CASSLGTRIAEAFF	TGTGCCAGCAGCTTGGGGACTCGGATCGCTGAAGCTTTCTTT